This TCR beta chain was sequenced for a study of blood T cell repertoires in COVID-19. Whole-study context: In each case, the material was cDNA or gDNA derived from T cells, B-cell-depleted T cells, or PBMCs.

Trimming pared 5 bases from V and 6 bases from J, leaving 8 bases between. The CDR3 totals 12 residues. CDR1 is MNHEY and CDR2 is SVGEGT in the germline V gene. The data were produced by immunoSEQ multiplex PCR, yet TCRdb's version contains in-frame clones alone and is incomplete. Of fewer than 250,000 clones in the sample, approximately 90% were seen once. The chain combines TRBV6-2 or TRBV6-3 with TRBJ2-1; TRBD1 is a possible D gene (6 bases). The TCR was taken from a woman aged 30 to 39 with acute COVID-19. Sequenced input: PBMCs or T cells enriched from blood (not recorded which). CDR3 amino acids: CASSATGNEQFF. DNA for the CDR3: TGTGCCAGCAGTGCGACAGGCAATGAGCAGTTCTTC.